This TCR beta chain was observed in a study of metastatic and nonmetastatic thyroid tumors. At the level of the study: Repertoires from malignant and benign thyroid patients were compared across blood and tumor or nodule tissue.

The germline V gene has CDR1 SNHLY and CDR2 FYNNEI. V gave up 6 bases and J gave up 5 bases; unmatched junction bases: 7. The CDR3 is 14 amino acids. Among the patients, none had received any treatment before thyroid surgery. By sample share, this clone is medium-sized. Its antigen is currently unknown. As originally analysed: Clinicopathological groups supplied CDR3 differences that were used to build a distant-metastasis classifier for papillary thyroid cancer. With MiXCR, TCRdb reprocessed the PCR reads. The V and J calls follow TCRdb's processing rather than the paper's. The profile shows 9,000 to 13,000 clones, 12% of them singletons. General study findings and limits: The reported finding was significantly higher TCR beta diversity in malignant thyroid tumors relative to benign nodules, in blood and tumor.

V and J are TRBV2 and TRBJ1-2; 9 bases are shared with TRBD1. Sequenced: blood. The clonotype originates from a female donor with papillary thyroid cancer or a benign thyroid nodule (not recorded which). Some clones in this sample may be carry-over from other donors' samples. As DNA, the CDR3 is TGTGCCAGCAGCCTAACAGGGGGCCCTTATGGCTACACCTTC. It specifies CASSLTGGPYGYTF.